What follows describes a single T cell receptor (beta chain). The sample comes from a study of blood T cell repertoires in COVID-19. Study background: Some COVID-19 samples were acute and others convalescent; all came from the United States, Italy and Spain. PBMCs, B-cell-depleted T cells, or T cells were the source of the cDNA or gDNA that made up the material.

With 1 base removed from V and 2 bases from J, the gap between germline ends came to 11 bases. This CDR3 is 15 amino acids long. Germline loops: CDR1 SGHAT, CDR2 FQNNGV. Per the study methods: Nucleated cell counts were estimated from reference gene primer amplification. Clones were read by immunoSEQ multiplex PCR, and TCRdb kept only the in-frame ones, dropping some. V and J calls and clone size are given by that table; D and trimming were obtained from the DNA. Altogether 150,000 to 200,000 clones are present, 65% to 85% being singletons, with the ten largest covering roughly 19%. The source is a woman aged 70 to 79 who had recovered from COVID-19. The genes are TRBV11-2 and TRBJ1-1, with D tentatively TRBD1 (6 bases). Sequencing was carried out using peripheral blood. The CDR3 nucleotides are TGTGCCAGCAGCTTAGTGGGGGCAGGAAACACTGAAGCTTTCTTT. This encodes CASSLVGAGNTEAFF.